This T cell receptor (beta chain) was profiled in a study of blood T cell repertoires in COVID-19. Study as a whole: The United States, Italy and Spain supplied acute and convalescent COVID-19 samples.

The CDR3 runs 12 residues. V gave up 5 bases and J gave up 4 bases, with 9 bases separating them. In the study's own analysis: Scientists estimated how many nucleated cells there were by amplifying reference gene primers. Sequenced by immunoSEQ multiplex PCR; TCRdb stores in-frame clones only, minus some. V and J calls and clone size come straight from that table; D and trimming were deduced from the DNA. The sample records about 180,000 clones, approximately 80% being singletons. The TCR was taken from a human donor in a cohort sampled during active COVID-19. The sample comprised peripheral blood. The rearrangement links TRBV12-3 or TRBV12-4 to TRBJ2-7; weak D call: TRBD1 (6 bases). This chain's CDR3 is CASSPQGYEQYF. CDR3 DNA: TGTGCCAGCAGTCCACAGGGTTACGAGCAGTACTTC.